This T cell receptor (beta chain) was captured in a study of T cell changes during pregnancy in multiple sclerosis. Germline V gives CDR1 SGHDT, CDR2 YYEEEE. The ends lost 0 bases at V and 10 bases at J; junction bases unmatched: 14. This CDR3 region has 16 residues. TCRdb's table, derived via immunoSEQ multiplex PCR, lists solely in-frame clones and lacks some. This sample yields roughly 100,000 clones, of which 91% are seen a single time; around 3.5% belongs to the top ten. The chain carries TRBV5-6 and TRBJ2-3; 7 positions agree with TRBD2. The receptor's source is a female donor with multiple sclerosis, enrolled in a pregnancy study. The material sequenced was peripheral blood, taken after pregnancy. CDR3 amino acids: CASSLVEEGGFRAQYF. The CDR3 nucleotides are TGTGCCAGCAGCTTGGTGGAGGAGGGAGGGTTCCGTGCGCAGTATTTT. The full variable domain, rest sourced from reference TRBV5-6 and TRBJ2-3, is DAGVTQSPTHLIKTRGQQVTLRCSPKSGHDTVSWYQQALGQGPQFIFQYYEEEERQRGNFPDRFSGHQFPNYSSELNVNALLLGDSALYLCASSLVEEGGFRAQYFGPGTRLTVL.